This T cell receptor beta chain was sequenced during a study of T-cell reconstitution after alpha-beta-depleted transplantation in children. This clonotype came up many times. The antigen is unknown. A library of TCRbeta sequences, prepared with unique molecular identifiers, was generated. MiXCR, applied by TCRdb to the PCR reads, yields one record per CDR3 protein. The sample contains around 180,000 distinct CDR3 sequences, around 10% of which appear only once. The study, taken as a whole, reports: About two months after transplant, alpha-beta T cells reportedly came from several hundred expanded graft clones. Among T cells one year after transplant, newly produced cells accounted for most counts and diversity.

The CDR3 sequence is 14 residues long. Trimming shortened V by 0 bases and J by 8 bases, and 12 bases separated the two germline ends. The germline CDR1 and CDR2 sequences are SGHRS and YFSETQ. The receptor comes from a boy under 10 years old with acute myeloid leukemia, due to receive a stem cell transplant. Sequencing was performed on PBMCs, taken before TCRalphabeta/CD19-depleted stem cell transplant. The V call is TRBV5-1, the J call TRBJ2-1; D is possibly TRBD1 (5 bases). The CDR3 sequence is CASSLEHIGDEQFF. For the CDR3, the DNA is TGCGCCAGCAGCTTGGAACACATAGGGGATGAGCAGTTCTTC.